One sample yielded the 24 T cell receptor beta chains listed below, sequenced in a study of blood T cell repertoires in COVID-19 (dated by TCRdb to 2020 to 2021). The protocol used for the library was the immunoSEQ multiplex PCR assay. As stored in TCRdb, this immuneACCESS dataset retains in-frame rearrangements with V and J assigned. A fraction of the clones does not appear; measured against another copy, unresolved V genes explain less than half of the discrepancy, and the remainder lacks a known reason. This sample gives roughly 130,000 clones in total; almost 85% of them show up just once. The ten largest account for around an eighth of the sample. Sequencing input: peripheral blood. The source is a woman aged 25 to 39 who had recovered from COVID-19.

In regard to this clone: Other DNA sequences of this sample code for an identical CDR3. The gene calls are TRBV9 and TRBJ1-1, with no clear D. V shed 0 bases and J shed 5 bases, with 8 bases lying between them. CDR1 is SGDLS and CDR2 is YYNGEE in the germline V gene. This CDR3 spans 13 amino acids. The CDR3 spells CASSVGSGTEAFF. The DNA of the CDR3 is TGTGCCAGCAGCGTAGGATCGGGTACTGAAGCTTTCTTT.

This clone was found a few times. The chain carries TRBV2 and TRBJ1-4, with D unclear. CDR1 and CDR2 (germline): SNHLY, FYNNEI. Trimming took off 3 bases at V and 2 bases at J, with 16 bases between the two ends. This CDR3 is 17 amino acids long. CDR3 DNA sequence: TGTGCCAGCAGTGATTTCCGTTTGTCTAGGACTAATGAAAAACTGTTTTTT. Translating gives CASSDFRLSRTNEKLFF.

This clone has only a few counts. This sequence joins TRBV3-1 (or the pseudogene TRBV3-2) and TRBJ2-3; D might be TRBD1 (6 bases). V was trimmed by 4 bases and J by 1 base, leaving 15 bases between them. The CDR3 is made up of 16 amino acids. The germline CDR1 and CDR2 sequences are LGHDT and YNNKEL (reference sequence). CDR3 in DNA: TGTGCCAGCAGCCTCGACAGGCTTTCAGGCACAGATACGCAGTATTTT. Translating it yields CASSLDRLSGTDTQYF.

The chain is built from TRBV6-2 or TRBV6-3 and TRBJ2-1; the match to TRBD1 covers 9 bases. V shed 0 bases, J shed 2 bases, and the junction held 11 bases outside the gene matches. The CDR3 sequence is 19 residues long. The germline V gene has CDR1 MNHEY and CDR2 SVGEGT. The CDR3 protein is CASSYSRALTGGPYNEQFF. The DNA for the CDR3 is TGTGCCAGCAGTTACTCGAGGGCCCTAACAGGGGGCCCCTACAATGAGCAGTTCTTC.

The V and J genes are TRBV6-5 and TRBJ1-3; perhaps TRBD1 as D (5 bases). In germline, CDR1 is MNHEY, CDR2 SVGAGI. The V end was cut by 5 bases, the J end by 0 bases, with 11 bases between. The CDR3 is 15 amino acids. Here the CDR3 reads CASSQTVYSGNTIYF. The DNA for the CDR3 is TGTGCCAGCAGTCAGACAGTATACTCTGGAAACACCATATATTTT.

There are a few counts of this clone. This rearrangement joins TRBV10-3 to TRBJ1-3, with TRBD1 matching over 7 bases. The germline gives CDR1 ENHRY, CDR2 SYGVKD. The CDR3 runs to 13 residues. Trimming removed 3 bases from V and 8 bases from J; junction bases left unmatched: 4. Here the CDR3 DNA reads TGTGCCATCAGTGAAGACAGGGAAGACACCATATATTTT. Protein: CAISEDREDTIYF.

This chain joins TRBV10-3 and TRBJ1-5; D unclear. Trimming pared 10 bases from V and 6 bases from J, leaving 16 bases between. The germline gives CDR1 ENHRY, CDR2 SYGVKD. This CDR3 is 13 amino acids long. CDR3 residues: CATSEGHGQPQHF. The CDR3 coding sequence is TGTGCCACCTCCGAGGGTCATGGTCAGCCCCAGCATTTT.

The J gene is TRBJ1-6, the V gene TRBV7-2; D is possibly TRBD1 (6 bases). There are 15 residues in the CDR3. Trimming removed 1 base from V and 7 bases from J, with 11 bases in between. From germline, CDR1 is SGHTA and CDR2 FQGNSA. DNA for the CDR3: TGTGCCAGCAGCTTAGGACAGGTGTTGAATTCACCCCTCCACTTT. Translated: CASSLGQVLNSPLHF.

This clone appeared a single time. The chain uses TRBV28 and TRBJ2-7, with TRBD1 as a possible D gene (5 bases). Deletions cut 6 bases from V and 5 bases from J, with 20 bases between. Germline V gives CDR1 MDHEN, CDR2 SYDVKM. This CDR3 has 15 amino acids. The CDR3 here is CASSQVTGLSNEQYF. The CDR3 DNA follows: TGTGCCAGCAGCCAAGTCACAGGTCTTTCCAACGAGCAGTACTTC.

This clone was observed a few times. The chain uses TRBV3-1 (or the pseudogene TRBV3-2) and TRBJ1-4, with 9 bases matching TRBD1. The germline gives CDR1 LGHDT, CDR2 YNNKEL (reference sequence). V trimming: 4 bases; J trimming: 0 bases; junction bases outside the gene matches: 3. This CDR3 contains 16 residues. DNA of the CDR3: TGTGCCAGCAGCCCGCGGACAGGGGCAACTAATGAAAAACTGTTTTTT. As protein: CASSPRTGATNEKLFF.

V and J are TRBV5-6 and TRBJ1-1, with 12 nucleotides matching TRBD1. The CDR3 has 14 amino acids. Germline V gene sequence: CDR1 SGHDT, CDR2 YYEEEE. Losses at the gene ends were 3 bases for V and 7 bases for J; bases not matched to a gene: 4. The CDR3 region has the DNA TGTGCCAGCAGCTCGGGACAGGGGGCGGGTGAAGCTTTCTTT. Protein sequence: CASSSGQGAGEAFF.

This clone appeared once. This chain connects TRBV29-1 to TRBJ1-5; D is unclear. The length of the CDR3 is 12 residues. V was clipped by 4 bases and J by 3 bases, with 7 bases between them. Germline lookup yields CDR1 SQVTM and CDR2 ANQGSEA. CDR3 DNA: TGCAGCGTTGGAGGCAACAATCAGCCCCAGCATTTT. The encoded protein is CSVGGNNQPQHF.

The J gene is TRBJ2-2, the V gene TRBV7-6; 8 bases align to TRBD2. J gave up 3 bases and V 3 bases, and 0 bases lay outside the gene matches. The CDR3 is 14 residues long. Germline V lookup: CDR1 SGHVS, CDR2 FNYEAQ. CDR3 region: CASSFSGDTGELFF. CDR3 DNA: TGTGCCAGCAGCTTTAGCGGGGACACCGGGGAGCTGTTTTTT.

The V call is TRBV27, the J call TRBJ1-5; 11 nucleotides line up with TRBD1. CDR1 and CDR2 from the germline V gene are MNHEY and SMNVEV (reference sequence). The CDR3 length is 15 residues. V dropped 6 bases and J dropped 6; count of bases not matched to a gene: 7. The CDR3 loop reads CASRGTGGSSQPQHF. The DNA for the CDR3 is TGTGCCAGCAGGGGGACAGGGGGATCGTCTCAGCCCCAGCATTTT.

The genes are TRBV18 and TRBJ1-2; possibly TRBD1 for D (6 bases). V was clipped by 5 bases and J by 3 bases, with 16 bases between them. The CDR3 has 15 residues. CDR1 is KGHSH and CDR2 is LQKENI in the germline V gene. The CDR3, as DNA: TGTGCCAGCTCAAAGGCCGTATCAGGGGACTATGGCTACACCTTC. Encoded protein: CASSKAVSGDYGYTF.

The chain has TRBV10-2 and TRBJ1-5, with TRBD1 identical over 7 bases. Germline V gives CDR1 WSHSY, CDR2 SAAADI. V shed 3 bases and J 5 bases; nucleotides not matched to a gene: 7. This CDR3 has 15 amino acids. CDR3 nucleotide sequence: TGCGCCAGCAGTGACCCATCAGGGGGTGATCAGCCCCAGCATTTT. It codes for CASSDPSGGDQPQHF.

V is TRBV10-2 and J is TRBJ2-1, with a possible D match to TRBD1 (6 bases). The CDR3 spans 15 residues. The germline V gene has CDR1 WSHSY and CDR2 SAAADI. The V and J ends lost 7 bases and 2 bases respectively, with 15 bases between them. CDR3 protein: CASMLGHTTYNEQFF. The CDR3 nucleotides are TGCGCCAGCATGTTGGGACATACGACCTACAATGAGCAGTTCTTC.

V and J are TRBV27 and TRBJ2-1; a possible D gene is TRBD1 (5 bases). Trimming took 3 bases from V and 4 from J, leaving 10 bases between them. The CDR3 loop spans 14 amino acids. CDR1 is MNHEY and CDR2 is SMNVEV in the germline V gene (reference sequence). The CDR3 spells CASSLTELYNEQFF. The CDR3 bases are TGTGCCAGCAGTTTGACAGAACTTTACAATGAGCAGTTCTTC.

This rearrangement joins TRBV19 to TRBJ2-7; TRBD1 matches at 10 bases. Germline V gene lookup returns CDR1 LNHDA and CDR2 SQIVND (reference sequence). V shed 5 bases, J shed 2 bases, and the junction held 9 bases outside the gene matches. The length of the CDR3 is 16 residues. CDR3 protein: CASSRRGTGDTYEQYF. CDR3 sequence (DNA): TGTGCCAGTAGTCGACGAGGGACAGGGGACACCTACGAGCAGTACTTC.

The CDR3 bases are TGCGCCAGCAGCCAAGACCCAAACAGGGGCTACGAGCAGTACTTC. This codes for CASSQDPNRGYEQYF. V gene TRBV4-1 combines with J gene TRBJ2-7, with 7 bases aligning to TRBD1. Germline values: CDR1 MGHRA, CDR2 YSYEKL. V gave up 0 bases and J gave up 3 bases; unmatched junction bases: 5. The CDR3 spans 15 residues.

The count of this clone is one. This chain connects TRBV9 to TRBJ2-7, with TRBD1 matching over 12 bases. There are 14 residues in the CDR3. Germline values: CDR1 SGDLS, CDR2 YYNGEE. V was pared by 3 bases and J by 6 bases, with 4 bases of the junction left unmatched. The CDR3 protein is CASSASGQGAEQYF. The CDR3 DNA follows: TGTGCCAGCAGCGCCTCGGGACAGGGGGCCGAGCAGTACTTC.

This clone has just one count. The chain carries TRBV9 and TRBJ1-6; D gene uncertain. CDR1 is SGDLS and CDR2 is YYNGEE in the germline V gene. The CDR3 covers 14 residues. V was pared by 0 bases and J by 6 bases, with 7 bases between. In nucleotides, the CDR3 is TGTGCCAGCAGCGTAGCGGAGGTTAATTCACCCCTCCACTTT. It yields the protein CASSVAEVNSPLHF.

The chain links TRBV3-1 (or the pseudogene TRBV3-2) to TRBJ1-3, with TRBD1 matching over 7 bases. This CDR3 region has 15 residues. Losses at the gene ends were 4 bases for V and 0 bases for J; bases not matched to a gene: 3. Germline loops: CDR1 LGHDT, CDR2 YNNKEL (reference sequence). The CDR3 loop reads CASSRTGSSGNTIYF. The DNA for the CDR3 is TGTGCCAGCAGCCGGACAGGTTCCTCTGGAAACACCATATATTTT.

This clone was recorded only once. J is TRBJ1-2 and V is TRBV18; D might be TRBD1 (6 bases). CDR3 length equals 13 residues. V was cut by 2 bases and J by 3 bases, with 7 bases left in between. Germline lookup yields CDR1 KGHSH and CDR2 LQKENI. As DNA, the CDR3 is TGTGCCAGCTCACCAGACAGGTACTATGGCTACACCTTC. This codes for CASSPDRYYGYTF.